These 14 T cell receptor beta chains were sequenced from one sample in a study of T-cell reconstitution after alpha-beta-depleted transplantation in children. Using unique molecular identifiers, the investigators prepared the TCRbeta library. TCRdb re-analysed the PCR reads in MiXCR, keeping a single row per CDR3 protein. This repertoire shows hundreds of thousands of distinct CDR3 sequences, around 16% found once; its top ten account for around 0.96%. The source was PBMCs from the stem cell graft donor, collected from the stem cell graft. These receptors originate from a human donor who donated a stem cell graft to a child with acute myeloid leukemia.

This clonotype has at least ten counts. The gene calls are TRBV20-1 and TRBJ1-5, with TRBD1 as a possible D gene (5 bases). The CDR3 is made up of 14 amino acids. Germline-derived CDR1 and CDR2 are DFQATT and SNEGSKA (reference sequence). V lost 1 base and J 3 bases, leaving 10 bases between the germline ends. CDR3: CSARGRALNQPQHF. CDR3 coding DNA: TGCAGTGCTAGAGGCAGGGCCCTCAATCAGCCCCAGCATTTT.

This clonotype has at least ten counts. The V gene is TRBV4-3, the J gene TRBJ1-2; D is uncertain. V was shortened by 0 bases and J by 1 base, with 6 bases between the two germline ends. The germline V gene has CDR1 LGHNA and CDR2 YSLEER. The CDR3 is 14 residues long. The CDR3 here is CASSQDYVNYGYTF. The CDR3 nucleotides are TGCGCCAGCAGCCAAGATTATGTTAACTATGGCTACACCTTC.

The table lists this clonotype with many counts. This chain connects TRBV7-6 to TRBJ1-1; D call uncertain. Trimming shortened V by 1 base and J by 9 bases, and 18 bases separated the two germline ends. The CDR3 has 15 amino acids. Germline V lookup: CDR1 SGHVS, CDR2 FNYEAQ. CDR3 residues: CASSLDRPPLGQAFF. CDR3 nucleotides: TGTGCCAGCAGCTTAGATCGCCCTCCTCTAGGGCAAGCTTTCTTT.

This clonotype was observed a handful of times. One end of the junction is discordant with germline, which a read error may explain. This rearrangement joins TRBV7-2 to TRBJ2-7; TRBD2 matches 12 bases. This CDR3 is built from 16 residues. CDR1 and CDR2 (germline): SGHTA, FQGNSA. The CDR3 nucleotides read TGTGCCAGCACCTTAATGGGACTAGCGGGCCGGGGGGAGCAGTACTTC. Translated, it gives CASTLMGLAGRGEQYF.

This clonotype was seen only a few times. CDR3 sequence (DNA): TGTGCCATCGGGCAGGCGAACACTGAAGCTTTCTTT. As protein: CAIGQANTEAFF. The V and J genes are TRBV10-3 and TRBJ1-1; D call uncertain. The germline V and J ends were trimmed by 8 bases and 1 base, with 8 bases remaining between them. CDR3 length: 12 amino acids. Per the germline V gene, CDR1 is ENHRY and CDR2 is SYGVKD.

This clonotype has a handful of counts. The chain uses TRBV7-9 and TRBJ2-5; possible D gene TRBD2, 6 bases. The CDR3 is 15 amino acids. Between the trimmed V and J ends, which lost 1 base and 0 bases, there was a span of 9 bases. Germline V CDR1 and CDR2: SEHNR, FQNEAQ (reference sequence). The CDR3 reads CASSLDREYQETQYF. DNA of the CDR3: TGTGCCAGCAGCTTAGATCGGGAGTACCAAGAGACCCAGTACTTC.

The V and J genes are TRBV27 and TRBJ2-5, with D possibly being TRBD1 (6 bases). The CDR3 runs 16 residues. Trimming shortened V by 4 bases and J by 1 base, and 16 bases separated the two germline ends. The V gene's germline CDR1 is MNHEY and CDR2 SMNVEV (reference sequence). The CDR3: CASSSNHGTTQETQYF. The CDR3 DNA reads as TGTGCCAGCAGTTCTAACCATGGGACAACCCAAGAGACCCAGTACTTC.

The V and J genes are TRBV12-3 or TRBV12-4 and TRBJ2-1, with D tentatively TRBD2 (6 bases). This CDR3 is 16 amino acids long. V lost 3 bases and J 6 bases, leaving 18 bases between the germline ends. CDR3 region: CASSFWRGSGGNEQFF. CDR3 DNA: TGTGCCAGCAGTTTCTGGAGGGGAAGTGGAGGCAATGAGCAGTTCTTC.

The chain couples TRBV11-3 to TRBJ2-1, with 9 bases that match TRBD1. The ends lost 5 bases at V and 5 bases at J; junction bases unmatched: 7. Looked up from germline, CDR1 is SGHNT and CDR2 is YENEEA. The length of the CDR3 is 15 residues. The CDR3 region has the DNA TGTGCCAGCAGCCTGCGGACAGGGGACAACAATGAGCAGTTCTTC. Its protein is CASSLRTGDNNEQFF.

This clonotype appeared many times. The V gene is TRBV20-1, the J gene TRBJ2-5; no reliable D call. The CDR3 consists of 13 residues. From germline, CDR1 is DFQATT and CDR2 SNEGSKA (reference sequence). The germline V and J ends were trimmed by 6 bases and 0 bases, with 11 bases remaining between them. CDR3 sequence: CSASTRYQETQYF. The CDR3 region has the DNA TGCAGTGCGTCGACGCGGTACCAAGAGACCCAGTACTTC.

This clonotype has a handful of counts. V usage is TRBV7-6 and J usage is TRBJ2-5, with D uncertain. Trimming left V 10 bases short and J 2 bases short, with 5 bases between. The CDR3 is made up of 10 amino acids. Germline assignment: CDR1 SGHVS and CDR2 FNYEAQ. CDR3 protein: CATVQETQYF. The CDR3 region has the DNA TGTGCCACCGTACAAGAGACCCAGTACTTC.

This clonotype was seen many times. This chain joins TRBV29-1 and TRBJ2-2; 7 bases are a match to TRBD1. The J segment lost 7 bases and the V segment lost 6 bases, leaving 8 bases of the junction unmatched. Germline V gene sequence: CDR1 SQVTM, CDR2 ANQGSEA. This CDR3 has 13 residues. CDR3 bases: TGCAGCGTCGAGACAGGGTTGGGCGGGGAGCTGTTTTTT. Translated: CSVETGLGGELFF.

This clonotype has more than one count but fewer than ten. The chain employs TRBV12-3 or TRBV12-4 and TRBJ2-5; 8 bases align to TRBD1. V dropped 10 bases and J dropped 4; count of bases not matched to a gene: 8. There are 13 residues in the CDR3. CDR3 loop: CATTGQGTETQYF. The CDR3 DNA sequence: TGTGCCACCACAGGACAGGGAACAGAGACCCAGTACTTC.

This clonotype occurred many times. The chain couples TRBV5-1 to TRBJ1-1; 8 nucleotides line up with TRBD1. This CDR3 spans 14 amino acids. Trimming removed 6 bases from V and 3 bases from J; junction bases left unmatched: 7. CDR1 and CDR2 (germline): SGHRS, YFSETQ. Here the CDR3 reads CASNFEDRDTEAFF. The CDR3 DNA follows: TGCGCCAGCAACTTCGAGGACAGGGACACTGAAGCTTTCTTT.